This T cell receptor beta chain was recorded in a study of blood T cell repertoires in COVID-19. The CDR3 sequence is 16 residues long. Looked up from germline, CDR1 is SGHRS and CDR2 is YFSETQ. V was cut by 1 base and J by 8 bases, with 19 bases left in between. Authors' analysis steps: Reference gene primer amplification gave estimated nucleated cell counts. Clones were sequenced by immunoSEQ multiplex PCR, and TCRdb holds only the in-frame ones, with some missing. V, J and clone size are taken as reported in that table, and D and trimming were inferred from the DNA itself. Of 60,000 to 75,000 clones in the sample, around 83% are singletons; the top ten hold over 9.5%.

Sequencing was performed on peripheral blood. This chain uses TRBV5-1 with TRBJ2-1, with unresolved D. The receptor was derived from a human donor in a cohort sampled during active COVID-19. CDR3 amino acids: CASSLRSQVVVDEQFF. CDR3 DNA sequence: TGCGCCAGCAGCTTGCGTTCTCAGGTGGTTGTCGATGAGCAGTTCTTC.